One and the same sample provided the 3 T cell receptor beta chains below, sequenced in a study of T cell changes during pregnancy in multiple sclerosis. Assay used: immunoSEQ multiplex PCR; TCRdb lists only in-frame clones, some missing. Of about 68,000 clones in the sample, around nine tenths were seen once. The sequencing here drew on peripheral blood, taken in the third trimester of pregnancy. The receptors were sampled from a female donor with multiple sclerosis, enrolled in a pregnancy study.

This chain connects TRBV4-1 to TRBJ2-3; TRBD1 matches 8 bases. The CDR3 is made up of 15 amino acids. With 1 base clipped from V and 2 bases from J, the junction kept 2 bases outside the gene matches. Germline V lookup: CDR1 MGHRA, CDR2 YSYEKL. The chain's CDR3 is CASSQGDRYTDTQYF. CDR3 bases: TGCGCCAGCAGCCAAGGGGACAGGTACACAGATACGCAGTATTTT.

The table lists this clone with a count of one. This sequence joins TRBV6-1 and TRBJ2-7; D is possibly TRBD2 (6 bases). The CDR3 is 14 residues long. Per germline, CDR1 MNHNS and CDR2 SASEGT. Trimming cost V 8 bases and J 4 bases, with 18 bases left between them. CDR3 DNA sequence: TGTGCCAGCGGGGGGAGGAGTAGTACGTACGAGCAGTACTTC. Encoded protein: CASGGRSSTYEQYF.

The V gene is TRBV5-4, the J gene TRBJ2-1; 8 bases fit TRBD2. Germline values: CDR1 SGHNT, CDR2 YYREEE (reference sequence). After removal of 3 bases from V and 9 bases from J, the junction contained 5 bases not matched to a gene. This CDR3 is 13 amino acids long. CDR3 protein: CASSSAGVGEQFF. For the CDR3, the DNA is TGTGCCAGCAGCTCAGCGGGAGTCGGTGAGCAGTTCTTC.